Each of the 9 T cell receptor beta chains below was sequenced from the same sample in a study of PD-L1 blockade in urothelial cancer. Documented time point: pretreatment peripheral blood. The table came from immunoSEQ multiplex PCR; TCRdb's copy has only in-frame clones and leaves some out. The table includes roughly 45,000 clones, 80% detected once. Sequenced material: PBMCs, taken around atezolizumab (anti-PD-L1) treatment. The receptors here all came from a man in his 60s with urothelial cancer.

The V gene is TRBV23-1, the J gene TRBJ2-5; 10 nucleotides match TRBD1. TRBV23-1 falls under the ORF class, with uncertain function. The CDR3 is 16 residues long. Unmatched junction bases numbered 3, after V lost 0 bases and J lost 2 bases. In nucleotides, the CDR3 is TGCGCCAGCAGTCAATCGGGGACAGGGGAGCAAGAGACCCAGTACTTC. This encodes CASSQSGTGEQETQYF.

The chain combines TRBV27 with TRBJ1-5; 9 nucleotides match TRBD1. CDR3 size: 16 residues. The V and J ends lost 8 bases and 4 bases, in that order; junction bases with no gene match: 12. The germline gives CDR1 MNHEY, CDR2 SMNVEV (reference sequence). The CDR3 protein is CASASGQGSRNQPQHF. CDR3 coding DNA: TGTGCCAGCGCTTCGGGACAGGGAAGTCGAAATCAGCCCCAGCATTTT.

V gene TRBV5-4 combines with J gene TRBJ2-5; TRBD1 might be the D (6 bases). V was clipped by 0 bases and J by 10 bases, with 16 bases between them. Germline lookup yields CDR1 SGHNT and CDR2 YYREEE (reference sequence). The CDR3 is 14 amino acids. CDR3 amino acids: CASSLEGTLGIQYF. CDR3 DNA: TGTGCCAGCAGCTTGGAAGGGACACTAGGTATCCAGTACTTC.

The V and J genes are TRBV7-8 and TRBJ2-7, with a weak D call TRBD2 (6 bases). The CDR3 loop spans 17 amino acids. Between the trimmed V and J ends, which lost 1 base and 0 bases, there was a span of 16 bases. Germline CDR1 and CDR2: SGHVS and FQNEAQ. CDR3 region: CASSLVAGSSTSYEQYF. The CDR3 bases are TGTGCCAGCAGCTTAGTTGCCGGGAGTTCGACCTCCTACGAGCAGTACTTC.

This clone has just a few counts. This CDR3 is CAISEQGSNEKLFF. The CDR3 coding sequence is TGTGCCATCAGTGAACAGGGCTCTAATGAAAAACTGTTTTTT. The chain uses TRBV10-3 and TRBJ1-4; D might be TRBD1 (6 bases). This CDR3 is 14 amino acids long. Germline assignment: CDR1 ENHRY and CDR2 SYGVKD. Trimming left V 3 bases short and J 3 bases short, with 8 bases between.

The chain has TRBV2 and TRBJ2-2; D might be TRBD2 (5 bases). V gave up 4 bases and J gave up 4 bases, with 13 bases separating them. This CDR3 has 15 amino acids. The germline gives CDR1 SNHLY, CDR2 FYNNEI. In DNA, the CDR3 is TGTGCCAGCAGTGCTGATGGACTTTCCACCGGGGAGCTGTTTTTT. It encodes CASSADGLSTGELFF.

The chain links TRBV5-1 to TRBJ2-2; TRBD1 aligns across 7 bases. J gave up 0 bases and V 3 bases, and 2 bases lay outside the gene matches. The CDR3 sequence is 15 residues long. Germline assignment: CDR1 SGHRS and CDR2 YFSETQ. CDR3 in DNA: TGCGCCAGCAGCTCGGGACAGACGAACACCGGGGAGCTGTTTTTT. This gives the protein CASSSGQTNTGELFF.

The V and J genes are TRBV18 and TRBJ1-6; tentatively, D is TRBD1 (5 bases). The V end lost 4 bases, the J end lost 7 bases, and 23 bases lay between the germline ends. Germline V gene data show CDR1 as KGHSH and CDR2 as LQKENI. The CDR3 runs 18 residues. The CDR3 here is CASSLLSSTGPANSPLHF. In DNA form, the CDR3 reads TGTGCCAGCTCACTCCTCTCATCAACAGGTCCAGCAAATTCACCCCTCCACTTT.

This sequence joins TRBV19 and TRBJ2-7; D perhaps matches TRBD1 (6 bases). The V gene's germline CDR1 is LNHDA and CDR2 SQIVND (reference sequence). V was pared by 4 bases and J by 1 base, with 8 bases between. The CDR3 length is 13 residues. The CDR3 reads CASSKQGSYEQYF. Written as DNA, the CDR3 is TGTGCCAGTAGTAAGCAGGGGTCCTACGAGCAGTACTTC. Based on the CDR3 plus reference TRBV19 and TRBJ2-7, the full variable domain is DGGITQSPKYLFRKEGQNVTLSCEQNLNHDAMYWYRQDPGQGLRLIYYSQIVNDFQKGDIAEGYSVSREKKESFPLTVTSAQKNPTAFYLCASSKQGSYEQYFGPGTRLTVT.